These T cell receptor beta chains were read from a single sample in a study of T cells after posttransplantation cyclophosphamide. Produced via immunoSEQ multiplex PCR; TCRdb's table is partial and in-frame only. The sample carries more than 30,000 clones, under 95% recorded once. The material sequenced was naive CD4+ T cells sorted from PBMCs. The receptors come from a woman aged 55-75 years in good health, CMV-negative, and a related stem cell transplant donor. Each CDR3 is given with its conserved first and last residue. A D gene is named only where the DNA matches it firmly. Only part of the rows carry a size: once, few, many, or a class if the clone is expanded.

J: TRBJ2-7; D: .; size: .; V: TRBV7-8; DNA: TGTGCCAGCAGCTTAGGTTTTCGGGAGTGGGGGGCCTACGAGCAGTACTTC; CDR3: CASSLGFREWGAYEQYF
J: TRBJ2-2; D: .; size: .; V: TRBV5-5; DNA: TGTGCCAGCAAGGGAGGAGGGCCTATGAGGACCGGGGAGCTGTTTTTT; CDR3: CASKGGGPMRTGELFF
J: TRBJ2-7; D: .; size: .; V: TRBV6-5; DNA: TGTGCCGCACAGGGGGGGGCCTTCTACGAGCAGTACTTC; CDR3: CAAQGGAFYEQYF
J: TRBJ1-3; D: .; size: .; V: TRBV10-3; DNA: TGTGCCATCAGCCTGGGGCAAAATCTTGGAAACACCATATATTTT; CDR3: CAISLGQNLGNTIYF
J: TRBJ2-3; D: .; size: .; V: TRBV7-2; DNA: TGTGCCAGCAGCCGGGATACGCAGTATTTT; CDR3: CASSRDTQYF
J: TRBJ2-1; D: .; size: .; V: TRBV5-4; DNA: TGTGCCAGCAGCTTGGCCAGGGATTTATCCAATGAGCAGTTCTTC; CDR3: CASSLARDLSNEQFF
J: TRBJ1-2; D: TRBD1; size: .; V: TRBV6-4; DNA: TGTGCCAGCAGTGTCGGGACAGGGGGCGCCGGTGGCTACACCTTC; CDR3: CASSVGTGGAGGYTF
J: TRBJ1-2; D: TRBD1; size: .; V: TRBV28; DNA: TGTGCCAGCAGTTCAAGGACAGGTACCTATGGCTACACCTTC; CDR3: CASSSRTGTYGYTF
J: TRBJ2-7; D: .; size: .; V: TRBV7-2; DNA: TGTGCCAGCAGCTCTGGACTTCTGAGGCAGTACTTC; CDR3: CASSSGLLRQYF
J: TRBJ2-1; D: .; size: once; V: TRBV7-3; DNA: TGTGCCAGCAGCCGGGGTCTTTCGATGTTCTTC; CDR3: CASSRGLSMFF
J: TRBJ2-5; D: .; size: .; V: TRBV7-2; DNA: TGTGCCAGCAGCTTAGGGCCGACCACGGGAGAGACCCAGTACTTC; CDR3: CASSLGPTTGETQYF
J: TRBJ2-3; D: TRBD2; size: .; V: TRBV7-2; DNA: TGTGCCAGCAGCCCCTCCCGACTAGCGGGTGCGGATACGCAGTATTTT; CDR3: CASSPSRLAGADTQYF
J: TRBJ1-4; D: .; size: .; V: TRBV7-9; DNA: TGTGCCAGCAGCTTAGCGGGCACATCAACTAATGAAAAACTGTTTTTT; CDR3: CASSLAGTSTNEKLFF
J: TRBJ1-6; D: TRBD1; size: .; V: TRBV7-3; DNA: TGTGCCAGCAGTCCCACGGGACAGGGTTATAATTCACCCCTCCACTTT; CDR3: CASSPTGQGYNSPLHF
J: TRBJ1-5; D: .; size: .; V: TRBV15; DNA: TGTGCCACCAGCAGAACAGGGAAGGGCTATAGCAATCAGCCCCAGCATTTT; CDR3: CATSRTGKGYSNQPQHF
J: TRBJ2-7; D: TRBD2; size: .; V: TRBV4-2; DNA: TGTGCCAGCAGCCTAGGACTAGCGGGGGACTACGAGCAGTACTTC; CDR3: CASSLGLAGDYEQYF
J: TRBJ1-5; D: TRBD1; size: .; V: TRBV4-3; DNA: TGCGCCAGCAGCCATAACGACAGGGACGGACAGCCCCAGCATTTT; CDR3: CASSHNDRDGQPQHF
J: TRBJ1-5; D: TRBD1; size: few; V: TRBV19; DNA: TGTGCCAGTAGTGTAAGACAGGGACCATTGCCCCAGCATTTT; CDR3: CASSVRQGPLPQHF